This T cell receptor beta chain was documented in a study of chemoradiotherapy in HPV16-positive cancers. Repeated repertoire sampling spanned the course of chemoradiotherapy. V lost 0 bases to trimming and J lost 2 bases, with 10 bases between them. Germline CDR1 and CDR2: GTSNPN and SVGIG (reference sequence). CDR3 size: 14 residues. Details on this clone: As yet, its antigen is unknown.

Broader study findings: Only a couple of HPV16-positive patients supplied the functional HPV-specificity definition. Non-HPV-specific T cells did not expand in tumors during treatment, whereas candidate HPV-specific clones and E7-related motifs did.

Clones were read by immunoSEQ multiplex PCR, and TCRdb kept only the in-frame ones, dropping some. The profile covers around 15,000 clones, with 69% appearing a single time and 15% to 20% taken by the ten largest. This material was acquired from a patient who underwent chemoradiotherapy. The receptor was derived from a human donor with HPV-associated anogenital cancer. The chain recombines TRBV30 with TRBJ2-5, with TRBD2 as a possible D gene (6 bases). The CDR3 sequence: CAWSVRAGQETQYF. CDR3 DNA: TGTGCCTGGAGTGTTCGGGCGGGGCAAGAGACCCAGTACTTC.